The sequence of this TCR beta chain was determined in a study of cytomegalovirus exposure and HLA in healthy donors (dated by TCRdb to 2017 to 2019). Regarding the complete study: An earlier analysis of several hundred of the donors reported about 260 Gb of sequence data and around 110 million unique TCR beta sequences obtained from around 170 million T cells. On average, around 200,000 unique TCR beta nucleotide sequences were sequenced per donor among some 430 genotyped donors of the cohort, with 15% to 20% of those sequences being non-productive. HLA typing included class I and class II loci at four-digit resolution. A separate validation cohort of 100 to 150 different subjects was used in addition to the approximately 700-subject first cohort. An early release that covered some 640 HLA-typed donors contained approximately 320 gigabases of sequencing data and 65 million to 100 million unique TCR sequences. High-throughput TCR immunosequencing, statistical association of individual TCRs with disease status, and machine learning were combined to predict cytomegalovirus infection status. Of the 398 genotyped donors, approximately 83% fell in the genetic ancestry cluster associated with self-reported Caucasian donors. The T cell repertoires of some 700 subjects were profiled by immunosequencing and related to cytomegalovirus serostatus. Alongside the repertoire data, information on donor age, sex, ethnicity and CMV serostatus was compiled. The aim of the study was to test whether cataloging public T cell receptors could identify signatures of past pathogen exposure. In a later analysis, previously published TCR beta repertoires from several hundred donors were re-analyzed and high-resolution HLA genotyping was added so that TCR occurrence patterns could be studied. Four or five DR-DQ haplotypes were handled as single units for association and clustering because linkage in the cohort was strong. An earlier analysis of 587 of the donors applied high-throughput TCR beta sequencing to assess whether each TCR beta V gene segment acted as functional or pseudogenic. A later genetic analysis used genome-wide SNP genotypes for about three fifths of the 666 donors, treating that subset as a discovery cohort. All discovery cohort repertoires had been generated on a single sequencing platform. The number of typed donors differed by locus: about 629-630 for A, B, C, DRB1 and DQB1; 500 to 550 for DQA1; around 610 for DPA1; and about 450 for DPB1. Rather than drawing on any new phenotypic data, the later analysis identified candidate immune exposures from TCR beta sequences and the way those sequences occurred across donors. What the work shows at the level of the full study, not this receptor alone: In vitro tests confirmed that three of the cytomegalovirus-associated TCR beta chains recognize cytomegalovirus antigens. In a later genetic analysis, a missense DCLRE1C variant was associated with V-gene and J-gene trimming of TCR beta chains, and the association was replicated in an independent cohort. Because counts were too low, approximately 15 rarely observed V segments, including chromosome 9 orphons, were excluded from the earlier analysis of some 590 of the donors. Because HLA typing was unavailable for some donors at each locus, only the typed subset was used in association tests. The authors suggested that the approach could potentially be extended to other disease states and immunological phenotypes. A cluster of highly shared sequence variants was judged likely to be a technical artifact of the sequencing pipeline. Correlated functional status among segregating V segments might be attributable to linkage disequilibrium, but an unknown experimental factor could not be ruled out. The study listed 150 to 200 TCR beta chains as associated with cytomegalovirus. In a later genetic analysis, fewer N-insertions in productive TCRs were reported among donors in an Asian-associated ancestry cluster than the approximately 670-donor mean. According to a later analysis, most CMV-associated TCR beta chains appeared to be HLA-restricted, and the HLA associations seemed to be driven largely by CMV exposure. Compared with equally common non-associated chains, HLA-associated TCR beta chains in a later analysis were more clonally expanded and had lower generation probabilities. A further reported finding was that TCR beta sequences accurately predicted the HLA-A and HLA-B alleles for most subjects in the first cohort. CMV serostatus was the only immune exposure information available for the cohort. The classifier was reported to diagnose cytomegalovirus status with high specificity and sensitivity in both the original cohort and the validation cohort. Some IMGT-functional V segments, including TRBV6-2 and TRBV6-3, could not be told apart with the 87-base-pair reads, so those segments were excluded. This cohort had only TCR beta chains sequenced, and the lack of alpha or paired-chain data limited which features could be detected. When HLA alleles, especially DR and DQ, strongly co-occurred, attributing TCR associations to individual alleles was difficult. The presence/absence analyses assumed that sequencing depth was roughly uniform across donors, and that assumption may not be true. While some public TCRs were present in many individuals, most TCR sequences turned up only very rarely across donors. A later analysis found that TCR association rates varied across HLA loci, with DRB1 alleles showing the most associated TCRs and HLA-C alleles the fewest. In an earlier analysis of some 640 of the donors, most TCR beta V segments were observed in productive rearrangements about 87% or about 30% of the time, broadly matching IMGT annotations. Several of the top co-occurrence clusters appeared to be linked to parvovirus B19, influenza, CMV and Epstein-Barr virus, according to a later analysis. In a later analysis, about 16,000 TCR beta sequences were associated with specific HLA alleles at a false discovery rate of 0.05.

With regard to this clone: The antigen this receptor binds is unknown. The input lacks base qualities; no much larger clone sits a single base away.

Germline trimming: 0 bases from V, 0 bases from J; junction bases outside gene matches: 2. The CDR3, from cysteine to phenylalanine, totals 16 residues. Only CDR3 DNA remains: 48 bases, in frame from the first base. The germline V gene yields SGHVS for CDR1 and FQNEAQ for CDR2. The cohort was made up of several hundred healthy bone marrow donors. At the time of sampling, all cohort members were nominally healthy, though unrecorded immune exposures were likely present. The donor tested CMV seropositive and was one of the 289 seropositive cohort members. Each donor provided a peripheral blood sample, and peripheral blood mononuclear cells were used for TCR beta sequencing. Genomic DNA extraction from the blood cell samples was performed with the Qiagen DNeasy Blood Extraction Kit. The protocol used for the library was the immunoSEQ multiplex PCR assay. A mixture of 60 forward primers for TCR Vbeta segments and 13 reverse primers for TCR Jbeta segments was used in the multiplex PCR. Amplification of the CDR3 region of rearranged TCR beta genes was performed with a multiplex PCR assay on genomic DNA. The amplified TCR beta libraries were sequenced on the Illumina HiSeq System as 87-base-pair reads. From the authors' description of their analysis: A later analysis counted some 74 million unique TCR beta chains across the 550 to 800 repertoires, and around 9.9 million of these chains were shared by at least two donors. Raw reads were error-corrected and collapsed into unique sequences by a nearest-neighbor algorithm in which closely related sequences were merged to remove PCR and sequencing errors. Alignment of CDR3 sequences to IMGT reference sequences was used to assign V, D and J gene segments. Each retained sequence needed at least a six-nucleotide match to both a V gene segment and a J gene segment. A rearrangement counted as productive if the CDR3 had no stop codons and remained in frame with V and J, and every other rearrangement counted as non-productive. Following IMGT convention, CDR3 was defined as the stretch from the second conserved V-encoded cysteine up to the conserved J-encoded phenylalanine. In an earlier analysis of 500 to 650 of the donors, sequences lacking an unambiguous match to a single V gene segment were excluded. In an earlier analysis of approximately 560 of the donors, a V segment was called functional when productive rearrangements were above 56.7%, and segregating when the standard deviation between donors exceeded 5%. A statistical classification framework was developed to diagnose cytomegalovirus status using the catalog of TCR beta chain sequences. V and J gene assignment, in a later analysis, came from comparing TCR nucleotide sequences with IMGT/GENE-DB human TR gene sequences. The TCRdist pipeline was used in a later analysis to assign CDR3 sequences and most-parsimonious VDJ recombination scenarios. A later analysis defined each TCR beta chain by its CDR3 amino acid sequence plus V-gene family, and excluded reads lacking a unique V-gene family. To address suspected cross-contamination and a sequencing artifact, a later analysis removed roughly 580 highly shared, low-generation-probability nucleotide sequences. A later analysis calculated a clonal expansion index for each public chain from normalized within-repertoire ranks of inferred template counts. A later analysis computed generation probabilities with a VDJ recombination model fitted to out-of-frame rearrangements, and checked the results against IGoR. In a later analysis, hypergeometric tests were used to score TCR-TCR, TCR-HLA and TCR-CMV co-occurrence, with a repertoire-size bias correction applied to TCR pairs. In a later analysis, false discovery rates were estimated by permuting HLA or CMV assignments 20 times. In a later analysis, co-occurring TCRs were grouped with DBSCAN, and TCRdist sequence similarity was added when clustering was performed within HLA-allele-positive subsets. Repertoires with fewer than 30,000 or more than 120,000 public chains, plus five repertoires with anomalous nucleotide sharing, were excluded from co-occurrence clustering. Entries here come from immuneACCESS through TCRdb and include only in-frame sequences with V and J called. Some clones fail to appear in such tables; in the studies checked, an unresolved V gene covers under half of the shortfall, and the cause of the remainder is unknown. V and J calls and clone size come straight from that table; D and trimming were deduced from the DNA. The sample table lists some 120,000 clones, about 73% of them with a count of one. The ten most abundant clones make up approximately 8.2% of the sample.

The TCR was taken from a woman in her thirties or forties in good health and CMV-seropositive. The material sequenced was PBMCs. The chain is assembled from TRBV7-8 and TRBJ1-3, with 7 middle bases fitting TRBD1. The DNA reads TGTGCCAGCAGCTTAGCGGGGACAGTCTCTGGAAACACCATATATTTT. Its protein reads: CASSLAGTVSGNTIYF.